Included here is one T cell receptor (beta chain) sequence, with context. Its antigen is undetermined. Scientists made TCR beta libraries using quantitative 5'-RACE with molecular barcodes. TCRdb processed the 5' RACE reads anew with MiXCR; each CDR3 protein has one entry. Of about 440,000 distinct CDR3 sequences listed, approximately 17% are singletons. The CDR3 sequence is 14 residues long. V lost 3 bases and J lost 5, with 13 bases in between. These data originate in a study of CD8 T cells in ankylosing spondylitis. Study conclusions and caveats: In synovial fluid and blood from reactive arthritis, some motif variants were previously reported. It appeared that ankylosing spondylitis blood was characterized by a TCR beta motif of 8 or 9 highly homologous variants. Enrichment of disease-linked clones was reportedly significant in matched ankylosing spondylitis synovial fluid.

This chain connects TRBV12-3 or TRBV12-4 to TRBJ2-5; D gene ambiguous. The specimen sequenced was blood, either unsorted or a sorted T cell fraction (not recorded which). The sequence came from a male donor with ankylosing spondylitis. CDR3 in amino acids: CASSLNWLLETQYF. Here the CDR3 DNA reads TGTGCCAGCAGTTTGAATTGGCTACTGGAGACCCAGTACTTC.